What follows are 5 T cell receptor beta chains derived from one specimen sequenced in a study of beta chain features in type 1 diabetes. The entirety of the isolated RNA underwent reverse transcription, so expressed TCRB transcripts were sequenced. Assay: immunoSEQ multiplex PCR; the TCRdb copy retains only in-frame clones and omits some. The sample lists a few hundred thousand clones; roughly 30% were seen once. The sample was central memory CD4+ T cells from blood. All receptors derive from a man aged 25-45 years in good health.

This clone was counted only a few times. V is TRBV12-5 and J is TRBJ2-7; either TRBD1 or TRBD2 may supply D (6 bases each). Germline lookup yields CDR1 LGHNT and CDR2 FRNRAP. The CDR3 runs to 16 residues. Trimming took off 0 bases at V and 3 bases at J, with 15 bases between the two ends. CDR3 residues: CASGLVLGRGLYEQYF. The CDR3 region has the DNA TGTGCTAGTGGTTTGGTACTCGGACGGGGGCTCTACGAGCAGTACTTC.

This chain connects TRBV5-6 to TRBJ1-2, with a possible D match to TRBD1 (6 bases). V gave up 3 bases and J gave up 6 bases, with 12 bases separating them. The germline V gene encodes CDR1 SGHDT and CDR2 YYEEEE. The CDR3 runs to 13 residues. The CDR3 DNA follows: TGTGCCAGCAGCTCCCAGGGGAATCATGGCTACACCTTC. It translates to CASSSQGNHGYTF.

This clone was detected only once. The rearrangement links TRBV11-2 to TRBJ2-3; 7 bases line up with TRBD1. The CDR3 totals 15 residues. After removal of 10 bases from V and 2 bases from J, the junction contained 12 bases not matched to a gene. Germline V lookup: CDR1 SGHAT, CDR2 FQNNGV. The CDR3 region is CAITTGLVFTDTQYF. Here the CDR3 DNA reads TGTGCCATTACGACAGGGTTGGTTTTCACAGATACGCAGTATTTT.

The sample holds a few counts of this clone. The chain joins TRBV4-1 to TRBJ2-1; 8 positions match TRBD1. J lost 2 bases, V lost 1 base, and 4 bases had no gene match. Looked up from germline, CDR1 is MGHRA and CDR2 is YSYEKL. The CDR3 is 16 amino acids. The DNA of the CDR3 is TGCGCCAGCAGCCAAGGGGGACAGGCGACCTACAATGAGCAGTTCTTC. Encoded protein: CASSQGGQATYNEQFF.

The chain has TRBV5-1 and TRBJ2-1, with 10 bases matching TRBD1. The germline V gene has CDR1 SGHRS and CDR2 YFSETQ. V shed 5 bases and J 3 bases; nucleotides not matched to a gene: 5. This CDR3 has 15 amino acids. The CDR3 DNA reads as TGCGCCAGCAGTCCCGGGACAGGGGTCTACAATGAGCAGTTCTTC. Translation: CASSPGTGVYNEQFF. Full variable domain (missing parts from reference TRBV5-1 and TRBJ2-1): KAGVTQTPRYLIKTRGQQVTLSCSPISGHRSVSWYQQTPGQGLQFLFEYFSETQRNKGNFPGRFSGRQFSNSRSEMNVSTLELGDSALYLCASSPGTGVYNEQFFGPGTRLTVL.